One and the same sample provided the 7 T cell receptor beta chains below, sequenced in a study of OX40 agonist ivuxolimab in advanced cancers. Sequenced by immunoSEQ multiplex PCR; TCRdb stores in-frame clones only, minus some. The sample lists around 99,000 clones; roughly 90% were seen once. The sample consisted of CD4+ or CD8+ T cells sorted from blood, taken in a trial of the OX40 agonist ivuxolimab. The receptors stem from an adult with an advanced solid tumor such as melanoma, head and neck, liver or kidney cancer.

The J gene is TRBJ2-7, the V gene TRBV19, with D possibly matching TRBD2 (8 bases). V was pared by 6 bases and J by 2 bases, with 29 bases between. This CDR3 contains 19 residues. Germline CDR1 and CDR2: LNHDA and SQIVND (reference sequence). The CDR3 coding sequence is TGTGCCAGTAGCCTCCGACAGGGTGGGTCTGGCGGGGGGACCTACGAGCAGTACTTC. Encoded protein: CASSLRQGGSGGGTYEQYF.

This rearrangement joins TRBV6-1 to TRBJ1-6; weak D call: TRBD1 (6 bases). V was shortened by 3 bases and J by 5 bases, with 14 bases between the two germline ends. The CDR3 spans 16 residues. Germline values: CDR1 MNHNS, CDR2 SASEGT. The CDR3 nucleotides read TGTGCCAGCAGTGAGCTTCCGGGACACAATAATTCACCCCTCCACTTT. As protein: CASSELPGHNNSPLHF.

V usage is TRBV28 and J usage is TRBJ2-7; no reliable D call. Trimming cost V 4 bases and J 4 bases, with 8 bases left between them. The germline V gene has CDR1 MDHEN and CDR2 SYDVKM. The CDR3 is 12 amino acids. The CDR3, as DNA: TGTGCCAGCAGTTCATACATGTACGAGCAGTACTTC. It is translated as CASSSYMYEQYF.

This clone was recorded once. DNA for the CDR3: TGTGCCAGCAGTTTATCGGCGGGAGGGCCAGAGACCCAGTACTTC. Its protein product is CASSLSAGGPETQYF. The chain recombines TRBV27 with TRBJ2-5; the match to TRBD2 covers 9 bases. This CDR3 comprises 15 residues. Germline CDR1 and CDR2: MNHEY and SMNVEV (reference sequence). V trimming: 0 bases; J trimming: 4 bases; junction bases outside the gene matches: 3.

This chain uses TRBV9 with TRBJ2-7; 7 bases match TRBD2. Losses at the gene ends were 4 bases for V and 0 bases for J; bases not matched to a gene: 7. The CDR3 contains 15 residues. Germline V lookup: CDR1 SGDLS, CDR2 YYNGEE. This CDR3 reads CASSPSGTISYEQYF. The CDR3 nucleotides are TGTGCCAGCAGCCCCTCGGGGACTATCTCCTACGAGCAGTACTTC. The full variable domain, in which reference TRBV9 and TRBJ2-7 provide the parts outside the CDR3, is DSGVTQTPKHLITATGQRVTLRCSPRSGDLSVYWYQQSLDQGLQFLIQYYNGEERAKGNILERFSAQQFPDLHSELNLSSLELGDSALYFCASSPSGTISYEQYFGPGTRLTVT.

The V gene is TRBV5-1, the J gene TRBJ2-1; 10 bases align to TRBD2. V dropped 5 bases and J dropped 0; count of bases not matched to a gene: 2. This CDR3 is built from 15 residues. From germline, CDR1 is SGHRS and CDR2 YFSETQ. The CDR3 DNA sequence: TGCGCCAGCAGACTAGCGGGGAGCTCCTACAATGAGCAGTTCTTC. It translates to CASRLAGSSYNEQFF.

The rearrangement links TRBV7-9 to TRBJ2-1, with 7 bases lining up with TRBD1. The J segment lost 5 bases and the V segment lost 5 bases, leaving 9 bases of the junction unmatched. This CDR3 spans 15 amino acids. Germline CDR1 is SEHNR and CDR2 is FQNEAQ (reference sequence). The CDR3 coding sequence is TGTGCCAGCAGCCAGGGGGTAAGCACACACAATGAGCAGTTCTTC. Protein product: CASSQGVSTHNEQFF.